The clone carrying this TCR beta chain was recorded many times. Its antigen is as yet unknown. Researchers tagged individual cDNA molecules with unique molecular identifiers. Via MiXCR, TCRdb re-called the 5' RACE reads, giving one row per CDR3 protein. The table records about 70,000 distinct CDR3 sequences, 4% to 6% of them present only once. These data come from a study of early T cells in non-severe SARS-CoV-2 infection. Study-level information: Sequencing input comprised bulk RNA from unsorted whole blood; chain pairing was not available.

Broader study findings: Missing private and CD4 specificities, VDJdb matching favored anti-spike CD8 responses.

The CDR3 consists of 12 residues. The V gene's germline CDR1 is SQVTM and CDR2 ANQGSEA. With 6 bases removed from V and 2 bases from J, the gap between germline ends came to 10 bases. The V gene is TRBV29-1, the J gene TRBJ2-5; D is ambiguous. This receptor was identified in an adult who was a healthcare worker with PCR-confirmed SARS-CoV-2 infection or an uninfected control (not recorded which). The donor label of this sample is uncertain. Sequencing used whole blood, obtained at baseline. The CDR3 nucleotides read TGCAGCGTGAGACAAACACAAGAGACCCAGTACTTC. Residues: CSVRQTQETQYF.